A selection of T cell receptor beta chains follows, all from one sample in a study of shared clonotypes between healthy human individuals. The table came from immunoSEQ multiplex PCR; TCRdb's copy has only in-frame clones and leaves some out. The data contain over a million clones, approximately 78% of them singletons. Input material: memory CD4+ T cells from PBMCs. These receptors all stem from a man between 18 and 35 years old in good health. Some clones in this sample may be carry-over from other donors' samples. Both conserved end residues are part of each CDR3. Fields, in order: CDR3 DNA, CDR3 protein, V gene, CDR3 length, J gene, clone size, D gene. A D gene is named only where the DNA matches it firmly. Size is stated for part of the rows, as once, few or many counts, or as a class when the clone is expanded.

cdr3_nt: TGCGCCACCCTCGCCAAGACAGGGACTAATGAAAAACTGTTTTTT
cdr3_aa: CATLAKTGTNEKLFF
v_call: TRBV4-1
cdr3_length: 15
j_call: TRBJ1-4
clone_size: once
d_call: TRBD1

cdr3_nt: TGTGCCAGCAGCCACGACAGGTTGGGGAACACTGAAGCTTTCTTT
cdr3_aa: CASSHDRLGNTEAFF
v_call: TRBV7-3
cdr3_length: 15
j_call: TRBJ1-1
clone_size: NA
d_call: NA

cdr3_nt: TGTGCCAGCATCCCCAAGCGGACAGGTGGAAACACCATATATTTT
cdr3_aa: CASIPKRTGGNTIYF
v_call: TRBV7-9
cdr3_length: 15
j_call: TRBJ1-3
clone_size: NA
d_call: TRBD1

cdr3_nt: TGTGCCAGCACCTTTACCGGGGCTAGCGGGATCTACGAGCAGTACTTC
cdr3_aa: CASTFTGASGIYEQYF
v_call: TRBV28
cdr3_length: 16
j_call: TRBJ2-7
clone_size: NA
d_call: TRBD2

cdr3_nt: TGTGCCAGCAGCTTGGGGGGTCACGACAATGAGCAGTTCTTC
cdr3_aa: CASSLGGHDNEQFF
v_call: TRBV5-4
cdr3_length: 14
j_call: TRBJ2-1
clone_size: NA
d_call: NA

cdr3_nt: TGTGCCAGCAGTTTATTTACCGGGACAGTTCACTATGGCTACACCTTC
cdr3_aa: CASSLFTGTVHYGYTF
v_call: TRBV28
cdr3_length: 16
j_call: TRBJ1-2
clone_size: once
d_call: TRBD1

cdr3_nt: TGTGCCAGCAGTTTCGTCGACTTCGGGGAGACCCAGTACTTC
cdr3_aa: CASSFVDFGETQYF
v_call: TRBV28
cdr3_length: 14
j_call: TRBJ2-5
clone_size: NA
d_call: NA

cdr3_nt: TGTGCCAGCACGCTTGCCGGGACAGGTATTGAAAAACTGTTTTTT
cdr3_aa: CASTLAGTGIEKLFF
v_call: TRBV6-6
cdr3_length: 15
j_call: TRBJ1-4
clone_size: NA
d_call: TRBD1

cdr3_nt: TGTGCCAGCCTTCACAGGGGTCGCGAGCAGTTCTTC
cdr3_aa: CASLHRGREQFF
v_call: TRBV5-8
cdr3_length: 12
j_call: TRBJ2-1
clone_size: NA
d_call: TRBD1

cdr3_nt: TGTGCCAGCAGTGTACAGGGTAATCAGCCCCAGCATTTT
cdr3_aa: CASSVQGNQPQHF
v_call: TRBV2
cdr3_length: 13
j_call: TRBJ1-5
clone_size: few
d_call: NA

cdr3_nt: TGTGCCACCTCGCAGAGGCAGCAAGAGACCCAGTACTTC
cdr3_aa: CATSQRQQETQYF
v_call: TRBV19
cdr3_length: 13
j_call: TRBJ2-5
clone_size: few
d_call: NA

cdr3_nt: TGTGCCAGCAGCCAACCCGGGGGGGCGGGTGGCTACACCTTC
cdr3_aa: CASSQPGGAGGYTF
v_call: TRBV28
cdr3_length: 14
j_call: TRBJ1-2
clone_size: once
d_call: NA

cdr3_nt: TGTGCCAGCAGCTTGGATATCACAACTAATGAAAAACTGTTTTTT
cdr3_aa: CASSLDITTNEKLFF
v_call: TRBV11-1
cdr3_length: 15
j_call: TRBJ1-4
clone_size: NA
d_call: NA

cdr3_nt: TGTGCCAGCGGGTGGACTGAACCGGATACGCAGTATTTT
cdr3_aa: CASGWTEPDTQYF
v_call: TRBV7-2
cdr3_length: 13
j_call: TRBJ2-3
clone_size: NA
d_call: NA

cdr3_nt: TGTGCCAGCAGCGCTCGCGGGAGCCCTAGCTCCTACAATGAGCAGTTCTTC
cdr3_aa: CASSARGSPSSYNEQFF
v_call: TRBV11-2
cdr3_length: 17
j_call: TRBJ2-1
clone_size: once
d_call: TRBD2

cdr3_nt: TGTGCCAGCTCACCACCGGATACGTACCACGAGCAGTACTTC
cdr3_aa: CASSPPDTYHEQYF
v_call: TRBV18
cdr3_length: 14
j_call: TRBJ2-7
clone_size: once
d_call: NA

cdr3_nt: TGCAGTGCTCACCAGGGGGTTACGCAGTATTTT
cdr3_aa: CSAHQGVTQYF
v_call: TRBV20-1
cdr3_length: 11
j_call: TRBJ2-3
clone_size: NA
d_call: TRBD1

cdr3_nt: TGCGCCAGCAGCTTTAGCGGGAGACCGGAAGATACGCAGTATTTT
cdr3_aa: CASSFSGRPEDTQYF
v_call: TRBV5-1
cdr3_length: 15
j_call: TRBJ2-3
clone_size: NA
d_call: TRBD2

cdr3_nt: TGTGCCAGCAGCGAGACCGCGGGTAACACTGAAGCTTTCTTT
cdr3_aa: CASSETAGNTEAFF
v_call: TRBV9
cdr3_length: 14
j_call: TRBJ1-1
clone_size: NA
d_call: NA

cdr3_nt: TGCAGCGTTGAAGCAAGGGGGCAGGGCTATGGCTACACCTTC
cdr3_aa: CSVEARGQGYGYTF
v_call: TRBV29-1
cdr3_length: 14
j_call: TRBJ1-2
clone_size: few
d_call: TRBD1

cdr3_nt: TGTGCCAGCAGCGGGCAACAGGGGTCTTACACAGATACGCAGTATTTT
cdr3_aa: CASSGQQGSYTDTQYF
v_call: TRBV7-9
cdr3_length: 16
j_call: TRBJ2-3
clone_size: NA
d_call: TRBD1

cdr3_nt: TGTGCCAGCAGCTCTCTTATCCAGGGTGGGGGTAATGAAAAACTGTTTTTT
cdr3_aa: CASSSLIQGGGNEKLFF
v_call: TRBV11-2
cdr3_length: 17
j_call: TRBJ1-4
clone_size: few
d_call: NA

cdr3_nt: TGTGCCAGCAGCCCGGACTGGAACACTGAAGCTTTCTTT
cdr3_aa: CASSPDWNTEAFF
v_call: TRBV11-2
cdr3_length: 13
j_call: TRBJ1-1
clone_size: few
d_call: NA

cdr3_nt: TGCGCCAGCAGCCAGACGGGACATGGGGTCGAGCAGTACTTC
cdr3_aa: CASSQTGHGVEQYF
v_call: TRBV5-1
cdr3_length: 14
j_call: TRBJ2-7
clone_size: NA
d_call: NA

cdr3_nt: TGTGCCAGCAGTTTTGACAGTTCAGCCAAAAACATTCAGTACTTC
cdr3_aa: CASSFDSSAKNIQYF
v_call: TRBV27
cdr3_length: 15
j_call: TRBJ2-4
clone_size: NA
d_call: NA

cdr3_nt: TGTGCCAGCAGCTTGCCCGTGGGGCTCAGCGGTGGCTACACCTTC
cdr3_aa: CASSLPVGLSGGYTF
v_call: TRBV5-4
cdr3_length: 15
j_call: TRBJ1-2
clone_size: NA
d_call: NA

cdr3_nt: TGCGCCAGCAGCCGTATTGGGGGTCAGGAAAAACTGTTTTTT
cdr3_aa: CASSRIGGQEKLFF
v_call: TRBV5-1
cdr3_length: 14
j_call: TRBJ1-4
clone_size: once
d_call: NA

cdr3_nt: TGCGCCAGCAGCTTGGAAGTGGGGCGAGAGACCCAGTACTTC
cdr3_aa: CASSLEVGRETQYF
v_call: TRBV5-1
cdr3_length: 14
j_call: TRBJ2-5
clone_size: NA
d_call: NA

cdr3_nt: TGCGCCAGCAGCCAATTCCTCCGGTCTTCTGCATCGGGTACCTTC
cdr3_aa: CASSQFLRSSASGTF
v_call: TRBV4-1
cdr3_length: 15
j_call: TRBJ1-2
clone_size: NA
d_call: NA

cdr3_nt: TGTGCCAGCAGCGTAGGAACAGGGACGTACGAGCAGTACTTC
cdr3_aa: CASSVGTGTYEQYF
v_call: TRBV9
cdr3_length: 14
j_call: TRBJ2-7
clone_size: NA
d_call: NA

cdr3_nt: TGCGCCAGCAATGGACTAGCCGGAGTCAATGAGCAGTTCTTC
cdr3_aa: CASNGLAGVNEQFF
v_call: TRBV5-1
cdr3_length: 14
j_call: TRBJ2-1
clone_size: NA
d_call: TRBD2

cdr3_nt: TGCGCCAGCAGCCAAGGGGACGGGAGGGAGGCAGATACGCAGTATTTT
cdr3_aa: CASSQGDGREADTQYF
v_call: TRBV4-3
cdr3_length: 16
j_call: TRBJ2-3
clone_size: once
d_call: TRBD2

cdr3_nt: TGTGCCAGTAGTAATGCGGGGGCCAACGAGCAGTACTTC
cdr3_aa: CASSNAGANEQYF
v_call: TRBV19
cdr3_length: 13
j_call: TRBJ2-7
clone_size: NA
d_call: NA

cdr3_nt: TGTGCCAGTACCTGGACAGGGGGACATGGCTACACCTTC
cdr3_aa: CASTWTGGHGYTF
v_call: TRBV14
cdr3_length: 13
j_call: TRBJ1-2
clone_size: NA
d_call: TRBD1

cdr3_nt: TGTGCCAGCTCACCCCGGACAGGGTCGGCGACCCAGTACTTC
cdr3_aa: CASSPRTGSATQYF
v_call: TRBV18
cdr3_length: 14
j_call: TRBJ2-5
clone_size: NA
d_call: TRBD1

cdr3_nt: TGTGCCACCGGGCGAGTGTATGGCTACACCTTC
cdr3_aa: CATGRVYGYTF
v_call: TRBV28
cdr3_length: 11
j_call: TRBJ1-2
clone_size: NA
d_call: NA

cdr3_nt: TGTGCCAGCAGCCAACAGGGTAGCTCTGGAAACACCATATATTTT
cdr3_aa: CASSQQGSSGNTIYF
v_call: TRBV7-8
cdr3_length: 15
j_call: TRBJ1-3
clone_size: NA
d_call: NA

cdr3_nt: TGCGCCAGCAGCTTGTTTCTAGCGGGTCTTACCTACGAGCAGTACTTC
cdr3_aa: CASSLFLAGLTYEQYF
v_call: TRBV5-1
cdr3_length: 16
j_call: TRBJ2-7
clone_size: NA
d_call: TRBD2

cdr3_nt: TGTGCCAGCAGTGATTGGGACTTTAATGAAAAACTGTTTTTT
cdr3_aa: CASSDWDFNEKLFF
v_call: TRBV2
cdr3_length: 14
j_call: TRBJ1-4
clone_size: few
d_call: NA

cdr3_nt: TGTGCCAGCCGGCGGGGGACAACGTGGGATGGCCAGTACTTC
cdr3_aa: CASRRGTTWDGQYF
v_call: TRBV6-6
cdr3_length: 14
j_call: TRBJ2-5
clone_size: NA
d_call: NA

cdr3_nt: TGTGCCAGCAGCTTATCCCCAGGTAGAGAGGGGTTACAGCCCCAGCATTTT
cdr3_aa: CASSLSPGREGLQPQHF
v_call: TRBV7-9
cdr3_length: 17
j_call: TRBJ1-5
clone_size: NA
d_call: NA

cdr3_nt: TGTGCCAGCAGCCAGTCGGGCCTCACTGGGGATGAAAAACTGTTTTTT
cdr3_aa: CASSQSGLTGDEKLFF
v_call: TRBV4-2
cdr3_length: 16
j_call: TRBJ1-4
clone_size: NA
d_call: NA

cdr3_nt: TGTGCCAGCAGCTTATTAAGGGCCGGAGATACGCAGTATTTT
cdr3_aa: CASSLLRAGDTQYF
v_call: TRBV7-2
cdr3_length: 14
j_call: TRBJ2-3
clone_size: NA
d_call: NA

cdr3_nt: TGCGCCAGCAGCTCGGGAGGATCAAATGAAAAACTGTTTTTT
cdr3_aa: CASSSGGSNEKLFF
v_call: TRBV5-1
cdr3_length: 14
j_call: TRBJ1-4
clone_size: NA
d_call: NA

cdr3_nt: TGTGCCAGCAGTTTAAGGACAGGGCACCGCGAGCAGTACTTC
cdr3_aa: CASSLRTGHREQYF
v_call: TRBV6-6
cdr3_length: 14
j_call: TRBJ2-7
clone_size: once
d_call: TRBD1

cdr3_nt: TGTGCCAGCAGCTTAGGTAGTTTTGGTCAGGAGCAGTACTTC
cdr3_aa: CASSLGSFGQEQYF
v_call: TRBV7-9
cdr3_length: 14
j_call: TRBJ2-4
clone_size: NA
d_call: NA

cdr3_nt: TGTGCCAGCAGCCAAACCAGCAGAAACACCGGGGAGCTGTTTTTT
cdr3_aa: CASSQTSRNTGELFF
v_call: TRBV4-2
cdr3_length: 15
j_call: TRBJ2-2
clone_size: NA
d_call: NA

cdr3_nt: TGTGCCAGCTCACCACGGGTTCCCAATATAGCGGGGAAGAACAATGAGCAGTTCTTC
cdr3_aa: CASSPRVPNIAGKNNEQFF
v_call: TRBV18
cdr3_length: 19
j_call: TRBJ2-1
clone_size: NA
d_call: TRBD2

cdr3_nt: TGTGCCAGCAGCTTAGGGCAAGGCTATGGCTACACCTTC
cdr3_aa: CASSLGQGYGYTF
v_call: TRBV7-9
cdr3_length: 13
j_call: TRBJ1-2
clone_size: few
d_call: NA

cdr3_nt: TGCGCCAGCAGCCAAGTAATGCGGGGAGCTCATAACTATGGCTACACCTTC
cdr3_aa: CASSQVMRGAHNYGYTF
v_call: TRBV4-1
cdr3_length: 17
j_call: TRBJ1-2
clone_size: NA
d_call: NA

cdr3_nt: TGTGCCAGCAGCTTAGGGCAAATACAAGAGACCCAGTACTTC
cdr3_aa: CASSLGQIQETQYF
v_call: TRBV5-8
cdr3_length: 14
j_call: TRBJ2-5
clone_size: NA
d_call: NA

cdr3_nt: TGTGCCAGCAGTAACAGGGGTTATGGCTACACCTTC
cdr3_aa: CASSNRGYGYTF
v_call: TRBV6-5
cdr3_length: 12
j_call: TRBJ1-2
clone_size: few
d_call: TRBD1

cdr3_nt: TGTGCCAGCAGCTTAGGTCGGTACGAGCAGTACTTC
cdr3_aa: CASSLGRYEQYF
v_call: TRBV11-1
cdr3_length: 12
j_call: TRBJ2-7
clone_size: NA
d_call: NA

cdr3_nt: TGTGCCAGCAGCATCCTTGGGGAGCAGGGTGAGCAGTTCTTC
cdr3_aa: CASSILGEQGEQFF
v_call: TRBV7-8
cdr3_length: 14
j_call: TRBJ2-1
clone_size: NA
d_call: NA

cdr3_nt: TGTGCCAGCAGCCGGGGACAAGGAGCCCACACAGATACGCAGTATTTT
cdr3_aa: CASSRGQGAHTDTQYF
v_call: TRBV14
cdr3_length: 16
j_call: TRBJ2-3
clone_size: few
d_call: NA

cdr3_nt: TGTGCCAGCAGTCAGGACCCGAGGAGCAATCAGCCCCAGCATTTT
cdr3_aa: CASSQDPRSNQPQHF
v_call: TRBV28
cdr3_length: 15
j_call: TRBJ1-5
clone_size: NA
d_call: NA

cdr3_nt: TGTGCCGGGGGGCCAGCCCAAGAGACCCAGTACTTC
cdr3_aa: CAGGPAQETQYF
v_call: TRBV2
cdr3_length: 12
j_call: TRBJ2-5
clone_size: NA
d_call: NA

cdr3_nt: TGTGCCAGCAGCCAAGATCTAGGGAGGGCCACTGAAGCTTTCTTT
cdr3_aa: CASSQDLGRATEAFF
v_call: TRBV4-2
cdr3_length: 15
j_call: TRBJ1-1
clone_size: NA
d_call: NA